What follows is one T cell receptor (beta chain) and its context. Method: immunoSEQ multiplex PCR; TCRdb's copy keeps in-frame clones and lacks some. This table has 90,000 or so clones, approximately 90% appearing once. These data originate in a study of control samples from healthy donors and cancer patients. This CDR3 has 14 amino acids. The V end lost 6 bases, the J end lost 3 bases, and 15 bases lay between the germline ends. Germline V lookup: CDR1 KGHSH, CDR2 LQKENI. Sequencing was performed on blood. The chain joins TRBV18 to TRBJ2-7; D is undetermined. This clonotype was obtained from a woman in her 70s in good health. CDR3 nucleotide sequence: TGTGCCAGCTCGCTAAACGGGCCTGACTACGAGCAGTACTTC. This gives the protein CASSLNGPDYEQYF.